The clone carrying this T cell receptor (beta chain) came up a few times. The TCR beta CDR3 regions underwent amplification using RNA transcripts as the source. HTBI primers drove first-round RT-PCR of the TCR CDR3. One entry per CDR3 protein, called by TCRdb with MiXCR from the multiplex PCR reads. The table has approximately 500,000 distinct CDR3 sequences, around 45% seen once. The record originates from a study of T cells in Graves' hyperthyroidism and ophthalmopathy. The CDR3 is 14 residues long. The ends were cut back, 5 bases at V and 11 bases at J, with 19 bases in the middle. Germline assignment: CDR1 MNHNS and CDR2 SASEGT. Over 18 months, lack of ophthalmopathy progression marked Graves' hyperthyroidism as stable.

Material: peripheral blood or thyroid tissue (not recorded which). The origin of this receptor is a woman aged 18-29 years with Graves' hyperthyroidism. The rearrangement joins TRBV6-1 to TRBJ1-5; no firm D call. The CDR3 here is CASSRSGEAETQHF. CDR3 in DNA: TGTGCCAGCAGTCGCTCCGGAGAGGCAGAGACCCAGCATTTT.